The T cell receptor beta chain described here comes from a study of OX40 agonist ivuxolimab in advanced cancers. Measured with immunoSEQ multiplex PCR; TCRdb has only the in-frame clones, and not every one. The data show approximately 60,000 clones, approximately 89% seen once. Trimming cost V 2 bases and J 10 bases, with 6 bases left between them. This CDR3 is 11 amino acids long. Germline V gene lookup returns CDR1 SGHAT and CDR2 FQNNGV. This sequence joins TRBV11-2 and TRBJ2-1; D remains ambiguous. Sample: CD4+ or CD8+ T cells sorted from blood, taken in a trial of the OX40 agonist ivuxolimab. This clonotype was sampled from an adult with an advanced solid tumor such as melanoma, head and neck, liver or kidney cancer. DNA of the CDR3: TGTGCCAGCAGCTTAACGCGGGAGCAGTTCTTC. Its translation is CASSLTREQFF.